This T cell receptor beta chain was sequenced in a study of blood T cells in healthy people across ages (dated by TCRdb to the mid-2010s). Regarding the research as a whole: In model experiments, template switching captured about one uniquely barcoded TCR beta cDNA molecule for every two T cells. Using the same blood draw, the study looked at two additional independent replicas of 1 million unique cDNA reads for two donors, one aged 18 to 30 and the other aged 80 or older. Age-related changes in TCR beta repertoire diversity were measured in the study by deep sequencing normalized with unique cDNA molecular identifiers. To avoid experimental bias, donors of different ages were distributed randomly across sequencing lanes. The donors were split into four age groups: young (average 16 years), middle-aged (39), aged (more than 55) and long-lived (under 85). The paper as a whole reports these results and caveats: Because profiling used bulk unsorted PBMCs, naive and antigen-experienced compartments could not be compared conclusively. The percentage of naive T cells measured by flow cytometry correlated strongly with observed TCR beta diversity. As age increased, observed TCR beta diversity per million T cells dropped in a roughly linear way, and a significant reduction was already evident by age around 41. Estimates of total diversity based on one million sequenced T cells were considered lower bounds and underestimates. The CMV infection status of donors was not known, potentially confounding age-related changes in expanded clonotypes. Compared with the aged group, the long-lived group had more naive CD4+ T cells, fewer expanded clones and increased TCR diversity, a pattern suggesting age selection.

Counted from cysteine to phenylalanine, this CDR3 has 15 amino acids. Here the CDR3 DNA is all that survives: 45 bases in frame from base 1. The germline V gene gives CDR1 as SGHRS and CDR2 as YFSETQ. Trimming costs V 4 bases and J 10 bases, and their ends lie 21 bases apart. About this clonotype itself: Its antigen remains unidentified. The record has no base qualities; no much larger clone is one base away.

The approximately 40 donors, aged about 6 to 95 years, were systemically healthy Caucasian individuals from Russia. Around 9.8 milliliters of peripheral blood were collected from each donor into EDTA-treated Vacutainer tubes. Ficoll-Paque density-gradient centrifugation was used to isolate PBMCs, with at least 6 million obtained per sample. Trizol reagent was used to extract total RNA from PBMCs, with at least 6 micrograms per sample. For every donor, an aliquot of PBMCs went through flow cytometry to measure the percentages of naive CD45RAhigh/CD27high T cells. Receptors were amplified or captured by 5' RACE. Sequenced using an Illumina HiSeq 2500. A second PCR of 7 to 11 cycles was run with a J-beta primer mix and a sample-barcoded 5' primer. Each TCR beta cDNA molecule received a unique molecular identifier from a template-switch 5' adaptor carrying 12 random nucleotides. At least 2.5 million CDR3-containing paired-end reads were obtained from each sample. First-strand cDNA was synthesized from all RNA with the Mint cDNA synthesis kit, primed by a TRBC-specific oligonucleotide. Following uracil-DNA glycosylase treatment, all cDNA underwent a first 18-cycle PCR with the universal primers M1SS and BC2_uni_R. In the authors' own workflow: Normalization of each sample was performed by random selection of 1 million high-quality reads, each carrying a distinct molecular identifier. Reads sharing molecular identifiers were discarded rather than binned into consensus sequences. MiTCR, with a Q25 quality threshold and the strictest error-elimination algorithm, was used for CDR3 identification, clonotype clustering and error correction. A nonparametric unseen species model with Euler transformation was used to estimate a lower bound on total TCR beta diversity. In-frame beta chains were kept once TCRdb had trimmed the public reads at Q25 with fastp and called clones with MiXCR. Every entry covers one CDR3 protein and lists the most common genes and DNA from its rows. Clone size and V and J calls follow TCRdb, not the original study. For this sample the table gives about 770,000 distinct CDR3 sequences, of which about 42% were detected only once. The ten largest clones capture about 21% of the sample.

Here the chain combines TRBV5-1 and TRBJ2-1; matching of 6 bases hints at TRBD2 as the D gene. The TCR comes from a man in his fifties or sixties in good health. The sample was blood. The DNA sequence is TGCGCCAGCAGCACCAACCCCGGGAGCGTGGACGAGCAGTTCTTC. It is translated as CASSTNPGSVDEQFF.